This TCR beta chain was identified during a study of T cells in Graves' hyperthyroidism and ophthalmopathy. RNA transcripts yielded amplified TCR beta CDR3 regions. Carried out on the TCR CDR3, a first-round RT-PCR used the HTBI primer set. One entry per CDR3 protein results from TCRdb running MiXCR on the multiplex PCR reads. The sample records a few hundred thousand distinct CDR3 sequences, approximately 16% being singletons. The CDR3 consists of 12 residues. With V trimmed by 6 bases and J by 4 bases, 4 bases remained unmatched. The germline CDR1 and CDR2 sequences are DFQATT and SNEGSKA (reference sequence). Notes on the study in general: Most expanded thyroid clonotypes above 0.001 also appeared in blood.

With regard to this clonotype: The target antigen is unknown.

Those patients with uncontrolled infection, other autoimmune disease, pregnancy or lactation were excluded. Specimen: blood. This chain connects TRBV20-1 to TRBJ2-7; TRBD2 matches 9 bases. This receptor was taken from a woman aged 35 to 49 with Graves' ophthalmopathy. In DNA form, the CDR3 reads TGCAGTGCATCGGGACTAGCTTACGAGCAGTACTTC. Residues: CSASGLAYEQYF.